This T cell receptor beta chain stems from a study of T cells in Graves' hyperthyroidism and ophthalmopathy. Amplified TCR beta CDR3 regions derived from RNA transcripts. The primer set for the first-round RT-PCR of the TCR CDR3 was HTBI. TCRdb independently ran MiXCR on the multiplex PCR reads; one entry per CDR3 protein. The sample holds over 700,000 distinct CDR3 sequences; 30% to 40% are singletons and the top ten take around 32%. Germline CDR1 and CDR2: SNHLY and FYNNEI. This CDR3 is 8 amino acids long. It was approximately 9.4 ml of fresh peripheral blood that supplied the PBMCs. Material for sequencing was blood. The V gene is TRBV2, the J gene TRBJ2-7; D is undetermined. This sequence originates from a woman in her 40s with Graves' hyperthyroidism. CDR3 in DNA: TGTGCCAGCAGTGAAATCGGCGTA. Translation gives CASSEIGV.